This T cell receptor beta chain was identified in a study of T cells in Graves' hyperthyroidism and ophthalmopathy. The diagnoses drew upon clinical symptoms, serum thyroxine and TRAb, thyroid ultrasound and orbital computed tomography. This clonotype was counted many times. TCR beta CDR3 sequences were amplified from RNA transcripts. The HTBI primer set served for first-round RT-PCR of the TCR CDR3. TCRdb fed the multiplex PCR reads into MiXCR, producing one record per CDR3 protein. The sample contains about 210,000 distinct CDR3 sequences, roughly a sixth of which appear only once. This clonotype was sampled from a man aged 45-65 years with Graves' hyperthyroidism. The sequenced material came from blood.

The CDR3 DNA reads as TGTGCCAGCAGCTGGGACAGGGGCGACGAGCAGTACTTC. It yields the protein CASSWDRGDEQYF. The chain combines TRBV12-3 or TRBV12-4 with TRBJ2-7, with 10 nucleotides matching TRBD1. CDR3 length equals 13 residues. After removal of 6 bases from V and 5 bases from J, the junction contained 4 bases not matched to a gene.